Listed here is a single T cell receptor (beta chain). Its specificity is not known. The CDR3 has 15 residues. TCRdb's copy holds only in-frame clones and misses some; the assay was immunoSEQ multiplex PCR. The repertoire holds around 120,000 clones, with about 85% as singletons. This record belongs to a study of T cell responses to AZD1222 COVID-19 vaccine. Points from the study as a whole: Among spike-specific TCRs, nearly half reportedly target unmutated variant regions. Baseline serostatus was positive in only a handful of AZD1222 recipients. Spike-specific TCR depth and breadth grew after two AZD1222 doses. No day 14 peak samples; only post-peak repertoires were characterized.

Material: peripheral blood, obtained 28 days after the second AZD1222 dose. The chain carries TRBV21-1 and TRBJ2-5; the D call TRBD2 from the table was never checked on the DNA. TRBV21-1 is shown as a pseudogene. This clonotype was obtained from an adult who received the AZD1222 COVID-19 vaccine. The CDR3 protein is CASSKERDRQETQYF. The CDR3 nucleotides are TGTGCCAGCAGCAAAGAGCGGGACCGACAAGAGACCCAGTACTTC.